This TCR beta chain comes out of a study of blood T cells in healthy people across ages. The V gene end was trimmed by 2 bases and the J gene end by 4 bases; junction bases not matched to a gene: 3. CDR1 is MNHNS and CDR2 is SASEGT in the germline V gene. The CDR3 has 14 amino acids. Primers used in a second PCR of roughly 6 to 12 cycles were a sample-barcoded 5' primer and a J-beta primer mix. TCRdb analysed the 5' RACE reads with MiXCR anew, one entry per CDR3 protein. Counted here are roughly 560,000 distinct CDR3 sequences, around 24% occurring once; the ten biggest clones make up around 10%. The data were also submitted as part of a second study, on T cells of mothers and their children.

Material for sequencing was blood. The sequence was collected from a boy younger than 18 in good health. The V call is TRBV6-1, the J call TRBJ2-5; 8 nucleotides line up with TRBD1. CDR3 sequence reads: CASSEFRGRETQYF. The CDR3 DNA reads TGTGCCAGCAGTGAATTCAGGGGGCGAGAGACCCAGTACTTC.